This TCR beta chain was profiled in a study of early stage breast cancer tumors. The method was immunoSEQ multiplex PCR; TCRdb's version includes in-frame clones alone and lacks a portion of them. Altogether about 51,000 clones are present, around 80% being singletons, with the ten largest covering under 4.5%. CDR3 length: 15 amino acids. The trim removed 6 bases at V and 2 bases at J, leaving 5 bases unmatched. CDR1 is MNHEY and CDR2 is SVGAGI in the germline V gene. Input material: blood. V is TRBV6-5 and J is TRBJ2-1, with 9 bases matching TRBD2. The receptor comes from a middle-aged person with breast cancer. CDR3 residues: CASRPSGGTYNEQFF. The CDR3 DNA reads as TGTGCCAGCAGACCGAGCGGGGGGACCTACAATGAGCAGTTCTTC.